The sequence of this TCR beta chain was determined in a study of T cell repertoires in cytomegalovirus infection. The CDR3 loop spans 15 amino acids. Germline CDR1 is SEHNR and CDR2 is FQNEAQ (reference sequence). With 7 bases clipped from V and 7 bases from J, the junction kept 10 bases outside the gene matches. TCRdb ran MiXCR on the reads and lists one entry per CDR3 protein. The profile shows 490,000 or so distinct CDR3 sequences, 10% to 12% of them singletons. This clonotype was picked up many times. What was sequenced was PBMCs. The chain is built from TRBV7-9 and TRBJ2-1, with 10 bases lining up with TRBD2. The clonotype was recovered from a human donor in good health (CMV status not recorded). Some clones in this sample may be carry-over from other donors' samples. For the CDR3, the DNA is TGTGCCAGCACCGATCTAGCGGGAGTTTTAAATGAGCAGTTCTTC. This encodes CASTDLAGVLNEQFF.